Listed here are 6 T cell receptor beta chains from one sample, sequenced in a study of cytomegalovirus exposure and HLA in healthy donors. Primers included in the PCR were 60 Vbeta and 13 Jbeta primers. The repertoire was sequenced with immunoSEQ multiplex PCR; TCRdb's copy has only in-frame clones and lacks some. This table holds around 190,000 clones. The sample comprised PBMCs. All receptors come from a woman aged 30 to 39 in good health and CMV-seropositive.

The V gene is TRBV5-1, the J gene TRBJ2-3; TRBD2 matches 7 bases. Losses at the gene ends were 0 bases for V and 2 bases for J; bases not matched to a gene: 6. Per the germline V gene, CDR1 is SGHRS and CDR2 is YFSETQ. This CDR3 comprises 16 residues. The CDR3 spells CASSLARGTFTDTQYF. The CDR3 DNA reads as TGCGCCAGCAGCTTGGCGCGGGGGACCTTCACAGATACGCAGTATTTT.

This chain uses TRBV5-1 with TRBJ2-1; D may be TRBD1 (6 bases). V was trimmed by 0 bases and J by 5 bases, leaving 9 bases between them. The CDR3 consists of 14 residues. Germline CDR1 SGHRS, CDR2 YFSETQ. The CDR3 spells CASSLGGLNNEQFF. The CDR3 DNA follows: TGCGCCAGCAGCTTGGGGGGGCTCAACAATGAGCAGTTCTTC.

The chain links TRBV10-3 to TRBJ2-1; 7 nucleotides agree with TRBD2. Germline V gene sequence: CDR1 ENHRY, CDR2 SYGVKD. This CDR3 comprises 14 residues. Trimming removed 0 bases from V and 10 bases from J; junction bases left unmatched: 6. Here the CDR3 reads CAISESRTREEQFF. CDR3 in DNA: TGTGCCATCAGTGAGTCGCGGACTAGGGAAGAGCAGTTCTTC.

A remark on this clone: In the same sample, other DNA sequences code for this CDR3. The CDR3 loop reads CASSFRGNTEAFF. DNA for the CDR3: TGTGCCAGCAGCTTCAGGGGGAACACTGAAGCTTTCTTT. The chain uses TRBV5-5 and TRBJ1-1, with a tentative D call TRBD1 (6 bases). CDR1 and CDR2 (germline): SGHKS, YYEKEE (reference sequence). V was cut by 2 bases and J by 1 base, with 6 bases left in between. This CDR3 spans 13 amino acids.

The rearrangement joins TRBV28 to TRBJ2-7; D not resolved. The V gene's germline CDR1 is MDHEN and CDR2 SYDVKM. This CDR3 has 11 residues. V was shortened by 6 bases and J by 2 bases, with 5 bases between the two germline ends. In DNA form, the CDR3 reads TGTGCCAGCAGCCTAACCTACGAGCAGTACTTC. This translates into CASSLTYEQYF.

This sequence joins TRBV6-4 and TRBJ2-7; D uncertain. The germline V gene has CDR1 MRHNA and CDR2 SNTAGT. V lost 6 bases and J 0 bases, leaving 12 bases between the germline ends. This CDR3 comprises 14 residues. CDR3 in amino acids: CASSEFDTSYEQYF. For the CDR3, the DNA is TGTGCCAGCAGCGAGTTCGACACCTCCTACGAGCAGTACTTC.